These 4 T cell receptor beta chains came from one sample sequenced in a study of CXCR3-negative and CXCR3-positive naive CD8 T cells. General observations from the study: Naive cells that were CXCR3-positive had more hydrophobic TRB CDR3s (compared with CXCR3-negative naive cells).

UMI labels and 5' RACE were used to prepare the TRB cDNA libraries. One entry per CDR3 protein, without DNA, is what TCRdb gives after re-calling the 5' RACE reads. This sample carries about 150,000 distinct CDR3 sequences, with about 0.44% going to the ten biggest clones. Their antigen targets remain unknown. Sequencing used naive CXCR3+ CD8+ T cells from blood. As for subset: CD45RO-CCR7+CD27+CD95- naive CD8+ T cells expressing CXCR3 (TNR3+). The receptors here all came from a human donor in good health. Some clones in this sample may be carry-over from other donors' samples.

The CDR3 spells CASSFPGGPTGYTF. This sequence joins TRBV27 and TRBJ1-2; no DNA is available, so the TRBD1 call from TCRdb remains unchecked. Looked up from germline, CDR1 is MNHEY and CDR2 is SMNVEV (reference sequence). CDR3 length equals 14 residues.

This chain connects TRBV7-8 to TRBJ1-5; the D call of TRBD1 rests on TCRdb alone, since no DNA is present to check it. This CDR3 has 12 amino acids. Germline loops: CDR1 SGHVS, CDR2 FQNEAQ. CDR3 loop: CASNFPGQPQHF.

The V call is TRBV19, the J call TRBJ2-7. From germline, CDR1 is LNHDA and CDR2 SQIVND (reference sequence). The CDR3 is 15 residues long. CDR3 amino acids: CATNSIGTHPWEQYF.

The chain is built from TRBV14 and TRBJ2-3; TCRdb names TRBD1, which stays unverified in the absence of DNA. This CDR3 is 16 amino acids long. Looked up from germline, CDR1 is SGHDN and CDR2 is FVKESK. This CDR3 reads CASSPLLGGATDTQYF.